This TCR beta chain originates from a study of CD8 T cells in Susac syndrome (dated by TCRdb to about 2019). Turning to the overall study: Repertoire sequencing was used to test whether CD8+ T cell activation and differentiation in Susac syndrome was antigen driven. CD8+ T cell repertoire clonality was compared between 11 to 12 healthy donors, some 14 Susac syndrome patients and around 15 multiple sclerosis patients.

What the work shows at the level of the full study, not this receptor alone: The study acknowledged that relatively few individuals were included in the TCR sequencing and HLA analysis.

RNA was extracted using the RNeasy kit, and roughly 0.5 to 1 microgram was reverse transcribed with random hexamers. The immunoSEQ multiplex PCR assay, covering 54 Vbeta and 13 Jbeta segments, was used to amplify TCR beta CDR3 regions. To correct PCR amplification bias, a synthetic template baseline was used for both primer optimization and computational correction. In the source study's methods: Reads were assigned to V, D and J genes according to IMGT and analyzed in immunoSEQ Analyzer, with only productive sequences retained. To calculate clonality, Shannon entropy was normalized by log2 of the number of productive unique sequences and then subtracted from one. Public and private clones were assessed among the 100 most prevalent clones of each patient and control. A clone was defined as Susac-specific if it was absent from the healthy and MS cohorts, from 950 to 1,300 published viral clones and from other ImmuneACCESS disease sequences. TCRdb reran the public reads through fastp at Q25 and MiXCR, keeping productive beta chains. Here each entry gathers all rows of one CDR3 protein and keeps the most common genes and DNA. The V and J calls and clone size come from TCRdb's table, not from the authors' own analysis. The table for this sample lists a few hundred thousand distinct CDR3 sequences; more than 80% of them were counted only once. Jointly, the top ten make up 0.09% to 0.15% of the sample.

This clonotype came up a few times. Its antigen has not been determined. Qualities for individual bases were not recorded, and no much larger clone is one base off. Peripheral blood CD8+ and CD4+ T cells from healthy donors, Susac syndrome patients and multiple sclerosis patients were profiled by high-throughput TCR beta sequencing. Treatment-naive patients with stable or active relapsing-remitting disease fulfilling revised McDonald criteria were used as multiple sclerosis controls. Bulk CD8+ and CD4+ T cells were purified magnetically by negative isolation, whereas CD8+ TEMRA cells were enriched by FACS. Blood was collected in EDTA tubes and processed within 24 hours, with PBMCs isolated through density gradient centrifugation. PBMCs destined for TCR sequencing were cryopreserved in liquid nitrogen and later thawed in a 37 °C water bath. A purity of at least 90% was achieved for sorted or isolated CD4+, CD8+ and CD8+ TEMRA cells.

The source material was CD8+ T cells from PBMCs. This clonotype originated in a human donor with multiple sclerosis.

The nucleotide sequence is given as TGTGCCAGCCTCCAAGAGACCCAGTACTTC. Protein translation: CASLQETQYF. The chain was built from TRBV2 and TRBJ2-5; too little of a D gene remains to name it. The CDR3 contains 10 residues, cysteine and phenylalanine counted. Just CDR3 DNA is preserved here, 30 bases in frame from base 1. V is cut by 8 bases and J by 1 base, and the space between the germline ends is 2 bases. As encoded in the germline V gene, CDR1 is SNHLY while CDR2 is FYNNEI.